A selection of T cell receptor beta chains follows, all from one sample in a study of shared T cell receptors in the human thymus. The protocol was immunoSEQ multiplex PCR, while the TCRdb copy is restricted to in-frame clones and leaves out a portion. The table records 720,000 or so clones, around 85% of them present only once. The sample also formed part of further work on human thymus T cells.

Material: thymocytes. These TCRs come from a girl under two years old with a congenital heart defect. Both conserved end residues are part of each CDR3. Each record gives: J gene, V gene, clone size, CDR3 protein. Clone size is not always given. Where it is, it says once, few, many or a class for expanded clones.

j_gene: TRBJ2-7; v_gene: TRBV7-2; abundance: once; CDR3aa: CASSRSVHRLPYEQYF
j_gene: TRBJ2-7; v_gene: TRBV7-2; abundance: .; CDR3aa: CASSHQGLLSRQYF
j_gene: TRBJ2-5; v_gene: TRBV5-4; abundance: .; CDR3aa: CASSLPGVPKETQYF
j_gene: TRBJ2-5; v_gene: TRBV2; abundance: .; CDR3aa: CASSEALLSTQRPETQYF
j_gene: TRBJ1-2; v_gene: TRBV29-1; abundance: .; CDR3aa: CSVSGFGYTF
j_gene: TRBJ2-1; v_gene: TRBV9; abundance: .; CDR3aa: CASSGGVPNEQFF
j_gene: TRBJ1-1; v_gene: TRBV2; abundance: .; CDR3aa: CATSRRMGEAFF
j_gene: TRBJ2-3; v_gene: TRBV28; abundance: .; CDR3aa: CASSQPPRGTGVRAQYF
j_gene: TRBJ1-3; v_gene: TRBV4-1; abundance: .; CDR3aa: CASSQERDRTAGNTIYF
j_gene: TRBJ2-6; v_gene: TRBV9; abundance: .; CDR3aa: CASSGQGYGANVLTF
j_gene: TRBJ2-7; v_gene: TRBV14; abundance: .; CDR3aa: CASSQESGSYEQYF
j_gene: TRBJ2-2; v_gene: TRBV6-5; abundance: once; CDR3aa: CASNRGPTGELFF
j_gene: TRBJ2-5; v_gene: TRBV9; abundance: .; CDR3aa: CASSPGPTGKETQYF
j_gene: TRBJ2-7; v_gene: TRBV7-9; abundance: .; CDR3aa: CASSFRDRRGQYF
j_gene: TRBJ2-7; v_gene: TRBV6-1; abundance: once; CDR3aa: CATSRQVSNFYEQYF
j_gene: TRBJ1-1; v_gene: TRBV7-6; abundance: .; CDR3aa: CASSLPASVNTEAFF
j_gene: TRBJ1-1; v_gene: TRBV5-1; abundance: .; CDR3aa: CASEGGTGANTEAFF
j_gene: TRBJ2-3; v_gene: TRBV5-4; abundance: .; CDR3aa: CASSPSRPRGYPTDTQYF
j_gene: TRBJ1-1; v_gene: TRBV5-1; abundance: once; CDR3aa: CASSFSGTVNTEAFF
j_gene: TRBJ2-3; v_gene: TRBV6-5; abundance: .; CDR3aa: CASSSWDCPDTQYF
j_gene: TRBJ1-2; v_gene: TRBV29-1; abundance: .; CDR3aa: CSVEDRRGTGPRKGYTF
j_gene: TRBJ2-7; v_gene: TRBV7-9; abundance: .; CDR3aa: CASSFGGTGDISYEQYF
j_gene: TRBJ2-1; v_gene: TRBV12-5; abundance: .; CDR3aa: CASGGLAGTYNEQFF
j_gene: TRBJ2-7; v_gene: TRBV5-4; abundance: .; CDR3aa: CASSCHRTGDYYEQYF
j_gene: TRBJ2-7; v_gene: TRBV7-2; abundance: .; CDR3aa: CASSLEKGVGEQYF
j_gene: TRBJ2-7; v_gene: TRBV1; abundance: .; CDR3aa: CTSSQGRLNYEQYF
j_gene: TRBJ2-3; v_gene: TRBV18; abundance: .; CDR3aa: CASSPQLWGQGFTDTQYF
j_gene: TRBJ1-2; v_gene: TRBV7-2; abundance: .; CDR3aa: CASSPLGGAPFGYTF
j_gene: TRBJ2-1; v_gene: TRBV11-3; abundance: once; CDR3aa: CASSLGGGRREQFF
j_gene: TRBJ2-5; v_gene: TRBV5-1; abundance: .; CDR3aa: CASSRDSETQYF
j_gene: TRBJ1-1; v_gene: TRBV6-1; abundance: .; CDR3aa: CASSDYGGAAFF
j_gene: TRBJ1-1; v_gene: TRBV9; abundance: few; CDR3aa: CASSGGGVTEAFF
j_gene: TRBJ1-2; v_gene: TRBV2; abundance: .; CDR3aa: CAIRDKHGYTF
j_gene: TRBJ1-1; v_gene: TRBV5-1; abundance: once; CDR3aa: CASSLQHRYMNTEAFF
j_gene: TRBJ1-4; v_gene: TRBV4-3; abundance: .; CDR3aa: CASSQEAARSRGEKLFF
j_gene: TRBJ1-1; v_gene: TRBV18; abundance: .; CDR3aa: CASSPPTAGESSKSEAFF
j_gene: TRBJ2-5; v_gene: TRBV4-2; abundance: .; CDR3aa: CASSPRGRGGQETQYF
j_gene: TRBJ2-2; v_gene: TRBV4-3; abundance: .; CDR3aa: CASSPGPRQGLNTGELFF
j_gene: TRBJ1-6; v_gene: TRBV18; abundance: .; CDR3aa: CASSPGGARSPLHF
j_gene: TRBJ1-1; v_gene: TRBV6-1; abundance: once; CDR3aa: CASSEAGRGSGGMNTEAFF
j_gene: TRBJ2-5; v_gene: TRBV6-6; abundance: .; CDR3aa: CASSYGTRTRYETQYF
j_gene: TRBJ2-3; v_gene: TRBV7-3; abundance: .; CDR3aa: CASSSGTSGGTDTQYF
j_gene: TRBJ1-5; v_gene: TRBV7-2; abundance: .; CDR3aa: CASSLAPGFQQGSLYSNQPQHF
j_gene: TRBJ1-1; v_gene: TRBV13; abundance: .; CDR3aa: CASSRRCPQGHIRATPVSAFF
j_gene: TRBJ1-1; v_gene: TRBV7-6; abundance: .; CDR3aa: CASSSDSTMNTEAFF
j_gene: TRBJ1-1; v_gene: TRBV7-9; abundance: .; CDR3aa: CASVQDYRGYPEAFF
j_gene: TRBJ1-2; v_gene: TRBV7-2; abundance: .; CDR3aa: CASSLADSYGYTF
j_gene: TRBJ1-2; v_gene: TRBV6-1; abundance: .; CDR3aa: CASSTKTGHYGYTF
j_gene: TRBJ1-4; v_gene: TRBV30; abundance: .; CDR3aa: CACYARGLGEKLFF
j_gene: TRBJ1-1; v_gene: TRBV5-5; abundance: .; CDR3aa: CASTLNRVGTFF
j_gene: TRBJ2-7; v_gene: TRBV7-8; abundance: .; CDR3aa: CASKRGEAGGRREQYF
j_gene: TRBJ2-1; v_gene: TRBV28; abundance: .; CDR3aa: CASSTGTGRVEQFF
j_gene: TRBJ2-1; v_gene: TRBV11-2; abundance: .; CDR3aa: CASSLDPGGQEGSYNEQFF
j_gene: TRBJ2-3; v_gene: TRBV25-1; abundance: .; CDR3aa: CASSAWDRISTDTQYF
j_gene: TRBJ1-5; v_gene: TRBV13; abundance: .; CDR3aa: CASSLGRDREGRPQHF
j_gene: TRBJ1-2; v_gene: TRBV5-1; abundance: once; CDR3aa: CASSFGPYFDGYTF
j_gene: TRBJ1-1; v_gene: TRBV7-9; abundance: .; CDR3aa: CASSLADKNTEAFF
j_gene: TRBJ2-5; v_gene: TRBV2; abundance: .; CDR3aa: CASRVYRGSGETQYF
j_gene: TRBJ1-5; v_gene: TRBV4-1; abundance: .; CDR3aa: CASSVRRDSNQLQHF